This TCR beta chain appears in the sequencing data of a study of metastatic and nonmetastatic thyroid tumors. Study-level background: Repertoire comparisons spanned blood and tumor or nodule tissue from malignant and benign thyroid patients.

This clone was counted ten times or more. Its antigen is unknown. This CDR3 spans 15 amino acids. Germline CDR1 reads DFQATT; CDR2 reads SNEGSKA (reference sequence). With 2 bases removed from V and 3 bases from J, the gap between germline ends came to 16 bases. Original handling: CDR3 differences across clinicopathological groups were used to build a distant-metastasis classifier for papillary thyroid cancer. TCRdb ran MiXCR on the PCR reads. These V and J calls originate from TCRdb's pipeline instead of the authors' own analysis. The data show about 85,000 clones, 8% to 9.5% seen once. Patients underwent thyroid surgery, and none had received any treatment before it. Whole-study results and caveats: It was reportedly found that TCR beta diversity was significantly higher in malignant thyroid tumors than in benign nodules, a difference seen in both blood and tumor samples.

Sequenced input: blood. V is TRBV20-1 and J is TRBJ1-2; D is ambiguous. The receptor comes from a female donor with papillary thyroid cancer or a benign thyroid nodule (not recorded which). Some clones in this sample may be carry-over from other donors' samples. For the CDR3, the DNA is TGCAGTGCTAGATTAGGTCTAGGCGTTGACTATGGCTACACCTTC. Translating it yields CSARLGLGVDYGYTF.